This entry concerns a single T cell receptor beta chain. The antigen remains undetermined. Every contributor of samples was a Caucasian grown-up residing in Nashville, Tennessee. This CDR3 has 13 amino acids. V shed 3 bases and J shed 2 bases, with 7 bases lying between them. Germline V gene data show CDR1 as MDHEN and CDR2 as SYDVKM. When replicate PCRs were run on sorted subsets, they used around 200 ng DNA, 28,000 or so T cell genomes. This table comes from immunoSEQ multiplex PCR, and its TCRdb copy is limited to in-frame clones, with some not included. The table lists under 600,000 clones, 95% to 97% of them singletons, with about 0.059% in the top ten. These data originate in a study of shared clonotypes between healthy human individuals. Whole-study results and caveats: The sharing of roughly 5% of naive CD4 clonotypes was seen across several donors. Investigators collected only blood, and repertoires in tissues likely differ.

The sequence was obtained from a woman under 40 in good health. The sample taken for sequencing was naive CD4+ T cells sorted from blood. Regarding subset: CD45RA+ positively selected. This sequence joins TRBV28 and TRBJ2-5, with unresolved D. The CDR3 spells CASSFGEQETQYF. The DNA of the CDR3 is TGTGCCAGCAGTTTTGGGGAACAAGAGACCCAGTACTTC.